Below are 29 T cell receptor beta chains sequenced from a single sample in a study of PD-1 blockade in classical Hodgkin lymphoma (dated by TCRdb to the early 2020s). Explained via the paper, the time point label denotes: cycle 1 day 1 (C1D1), immediately before nivolumab initiation. Every trial patient had relapsed after autologous stem cell transplantation, and cohorts A, B and C differed in prior brentuximab vedotin exposure. Libraries were constructed by the immunoSEQ multiplex PCR assay. The table was pulled from immuneACCESS by TCRdb, which kept in-frame rearrangements only. Such tables lose some clones; where checked, under half of the loss comes from unresolved V genes, and the rest has no known cause. The sample table lists about 62,000 clones, approximately 88% of them with a count of one. The ten most abundant clones make up around 13% of the sample. Sequenced here: peripheral blood mononuclear cells (PBMCs), sampled at baseline. These receptor sequences come from a human donor with classical Hodgkin lymphoma.

This rearrangement joins TRBV30 to TRBJ1-6, with a tentative D call TRBD1 (6 bases). CDR1 and CDR2 (germline): GTSNPN, SVGIG (reference sequence). V gave up 5 bases and J gave up 8 bases, with 16 bases separating them. The CDR3 is 14 amino acids. CDR3 sequence (DNA): TGTGCCTGGGAAGGGGGTCAGGGGTATTCACCCCTCCACTTT. This codes for CAWEGGQGYSPLHF.

The chain joins TRBV7-6 to TRBJ2-7; D might be TRBD1 or TRBD2, each matching 5 bases. V dropped 5 bases and J dropped 5 bases, with 13 bases sitting between them. Germline CDR1 and CDR2: SGHVS and FNYEAQ. This CDR3 is built from 13 residues. The CDR3 spells CASSRGGRHEQYF. As DNA, the CDR3 is TGTGCCAGCAGCCGGGGCGGGCGCCACGAGCAGTACTTC. The full variable domain, completed using reference TRBV7-6 and TRBJ2-7, is GAGVSQSPRYKVTKRGQDVALRCDPISGHVSLYWYRQALGQGPEFLTYFNYEAQQDKSGLPNDRFSAERPEGSISTLTIQRTEQRDSAMYRCASSRGGRHEQYFGPGTRLTVT.

This sequence joins TRBV6-5 and TRBJ2-7; D is ambiguous. This CDR3 is built from 15 residues. V was clipped by 4 bases and J by 5 bases, with 18 bases between them. The germline gives CDR1 MNHEY, CDR2 SVGAGI. DNA of the CDR3: TGTGCCAGCAGTTCCACCGCCCTACCGACGGACGAGCAGTACTTC. Amino acid sequence: CASSSTALPTDEQYF.

The chain joins TRBV5-6 to TRBJ2-3; D gene uncertain. V was shortened by 4 bases and J by 5 bases, with 8 bases between the two germline ends. Germline lookup yields CDR1 SGHDT and CDR2 YYEEEE. CDR3 length equals 12 residues. CDR3 in DNA: TGTGCCAGCAGCGCGTGGGGAGATACGCAGTATTTT. It yields the protein CASSAWGDTQYF.

The chain couples TRBV5-6 to TRBJ2-1, with 8 bases matching TRBD2. The CDR3 has 14 residues. J lost 9 bases, V lost 3 bases, and 8 bases had no gene match. The germline V gene encodes CDR1 SGHDT and CDR2 YYEEEE. The CDR3 DNA is TGTGCCAGCAGCTCGGGACTAGGGGACATTGAGCAGTTCTTC. Encoded protein: CASSSGLGDIEQFF.

The chain has TRBV5-1 and TRBJ1-1; TRBD1 matches 9 bases. V lost 1 base, J lost 3 bases, and 10 bases stayed unmatched. The CDR3 length is 17 residues. Germline V gene lookup returns CDR1 SGHRS and CDR2 YFSETQ. CDR3 DNA: TGCGCCAGCAGCTTGCGTCCCGGGACAGGGAGGGACACTGAAGCTTTCTTT. Residues: CASSLRPGTGRDTEAFF.

The chain links TRBV10-3 to TRBJ1-4, with D hard to call. V was shortened by 6 bases and J by 0 bases, with 5 bases between the two germline ends. Germline values: CDR1 ENHRY, CDR2 SYGVKD. The CDR3 is 13 amino acids. The CDR3 region has the DNA TGTGCCATCAGGTTATCAACTAATGAAAAACTGTTTTTT. Translating it yields CAIRLSTNEKLFF.

The rearrangement uses TRBV16 and TRBJ1-2, with D unclear. CDR3 length: 13 residues. CDR1 is KGHSY, CDR2 FQNENV, per germline. V lost 0 bases to trimming and J lost 8 bases, with 10 bases between them. The CDR3: CASSQSSAEGYTF. CDR3 nucleotide sequence: TGTGCCAGCAGCCAATCCTCAGCGGAAGGCTACACCTTC. Full variable domain (outside the CDR3, taken from reference TRBV16 and TRBJ1-2): GEEVAQTPKHLVRGEGQKAKLYCAPIKGHSYVFWYQQVLKNEFKFLISFQNENVFDETGMPKERFSAKCLPNSPCSLEIQATKLEDSAVYFCASSQSSAEGYTFGSGTRLTVV.

The chain combines TRBV6-4 with TRBJ2-3, with 7 bases matching TRBD1. V trimming: 5 bases; J trimming: 3 bases; junction bases outside the gene matches: 8. In germline, CDR1 is MRHNA, CDR2 SNTAGT. This CDR3 is built from 15 residues. The CDR3 is CASSIQGEETDTQYF. CDR3 nucleotide sequence: TGTGCCAGCAGTATCCAGGGGGAAGAGACAGATACGCAGTATTTT.

V and J are TRBV5-1 and TRBJ2-3; possible D gene TRBD1, 6 bases. The ends were cut back, 4 bases at V and 0 bases at J, with 12 bases in the middle. Per germline, CDR1 SGHRS and CDR2 YFSETQ. The CDR3 extends over 15 amino acids. The CDR3 reads CASSVGHFSTDTQYF. CDR3 sequence (DNA): TGCGCCAGCAGCGTGGGACACTTTAGCACAGATACGCAGTATTTT.

This chain links TRBV9 with TRBJ2-7; the D gene is possibly TRBD1 (5 bases). Germline V gene lookup returns CDR1 SGDLS and CDR2 YYNGEE. Trimming removed 4 bases from V and 2 bases from J, with 13 bases in between. The CDR3 is made up of 14 amino acids. The CDR3 is CASSPLAGPYEQYF. The CDR3 region has the DNA TGTGCCAGCAGCCCCCTGGCAGGGCCCTACGAGCAGTACTTC.

V usage is TRBV6-5 and J usage is TRBJ2-3; 7 bases fit TRBD2. Germline trimming cut 2 bases from V and 6 bases from J; bases unmatched to any gene: 5. The CDR3 sequence is 14 residues long. From germline, CDR1 is MNHEY and CDR2 SVGAGI. CDR3 sequence reads: CASSYGRGGDTQYF. The CDR3 coding sequence is TGTGCCAGCAGTTACGGGCGGGGAGGGGATACGCAGTATTTT.

The chain uses TRBV25-1 and TRBJ2-5; D perhaps matches TRBD2 (6 bases). This CDR3 is built from 18 residues. Looked up from germline, CDR1 is MGHDK and CDR2 is SYGVNS. Trimming took off 1 base at V and 5 bases at J, with 23 bases between the two ends. The CDR3: CASSEWDFRCFVGETQYF. CDR3 in DNA: TGTGCCAGCAGTGAATGGGACTTTCGGTGTTTCGTGGGGGAGACCCAGTACTTC.

This chain connects TRBV19 to TRBJ1-5; D is undetermined. The CDR3 sequence is 15 residues long. CDR1 LNHDA and CDR2 SQIVND come from the germline V gene (reference sequence). Trimming cost V 6 bases and J 2 bases, with 14 bases left between them. CDR3 bases: TGTGCCAGTAGACACATTCTGGGAGGCAATCAGCCCCAGCATTTT. Its protein product is CASRHILGGNQPQHF.

This clone appeared a few times. The rearrangement uses TRBV9 and TRBJ1-5, with TRBD1 as a possible D gene (5 bases). Per germline, CDR1 SGDLS and CDR2 YYNGEE. V gave up 0 bases and J gave up 4 bases, with 23 bases separating them. The CDR3 is 19 residues long. The CDR3: CASSVGGREGTGKNQPQHF. CDR3 in DNA: TGTGCCAGCAGCGTAGGGGGACGGGAAGGGACGGGAAAAAATCAGCCCCAGCATTTT. The complete variable domain, with remaining parts taken from reference TRBV9 and TRBJ1-5, reads DSGVTQTPKHLITATGQRVTLRCSPRSGDLSVYWYQQSLDQGLQFLIQYYNGEERAKGNILERFSAQQFPDLHSELNLSSLELGDSALYFCASSVGGREGTGKNQPQHFGDGTRLSIL.

The chain is built from TRBV5-5 and TRBJ1-1; D is unresolved. The V gene's germline CDR1 is SGHKS and CDR2 YYEKEE (reference sequence). This CDR3 has 13 residues. V was pared by 1 base and J by 4 bases, with 8 bases between. DNA of the CDR3: TGTGCCAGCAGCTTGTTCGAGGGCACTGAAGCTTTCTTT. Translated: CASSLFEGTEAFF.

This rearrangement joins TRBV2 to TRBJ1-1; D is ambiguous. The CDR3 loop spans 16 amino acids. The germline V gene has CDR1 SNHLY and CDR2 FYNNEI. The ends were cut back, 1 base at V and 0 bases at J, with 12 bases in the middle. The CDR3 sequence: CASSEERVVLNTEAFF. DNA for the CDR3: TGTGCCAGCAGTGAAGAAAGGGTAGTGTTGAACACTGAAGCTTTCTTT.

The chain employs TRBV27 and TRBJ2-2, with 7 nucleotides matching TRBD1. The trim removed 3 bases at V and 6 bases at J, leaving 10 bases unmatched. CDR1 is MNHEY and CDR2 is SMNVEV in the germline V gene (reference sequence). The length of the CDR3 is 16 residues. The CDR3 bases are TGTGCCAGCAGTTTTGGGGCGATTGGGACAGCCGGGGAGCTGTTTTTT. The encoded protein is CASSFGAIGTAGELFF.

The rearrangement uses TRBV18 and TRBJ1-1, with TRBD1 matching over 10 bases. Germline values: CDR1 KGHSH, CDR2 LQKENI. The CDR3 is made up of 13 amino acids. The V gene end was trimmed by 2 bases and the J gene end by 11 bases; junction bases not matched to a gene: 5. DNA for the CDR3: TGTGCCAGCTCACCAAGGTGGGACAGGGGCGCTTTCTTT. This encodes CASSPRWDRGAFF.

This chain connects TRBV7-2 to TRBJ1-3, with a tentative D call TRBD1 (6 bases). The germline CDR1 and CDR2 sequences are SGHTA and FQGNSA. The CDR3 length is 16 residues. Trimming stripped 3 bases from V and 0 bases from J, with 12 bases between. CDR3 coding DNA: TGTGCCAGCAGCTTGGGGGGCCCTAGCTCTGGAAACACCATATATTTT. This translates into CASSLGGPSSGNTIYF.

This rearrangement joins TRBV11-3 to TRBJ2-1; D might be TRBD1 or TRBD2, each matching 5 bases. Germline V CDR1 and CDR2: SGHNT, YENEEA. The V end lost 5 bases, the J end lost 0 bases, and 11 bases lay between the germline ends. The CDR3 extends over 15 amino acids. CDR3 nucleotides: TGTGCCAGCAGCAGTAATGGGGGCTCCTACAATGAGCAGTTCTTC. Translating it yields CASSSNGGSYNEQFF.

V is TRBV9 and J is TRBJ2-7; no clear D. The CDR3 sequence is 13 residues long. V lost 3 bases to trimming and J lost 3 bases, with 10 bases between them. Germline CDR1 reads SGDLS; CDR2 reads YYNGEE. CDR3 amino acids: CASSASHGYEQYF. CDR3 bases: TGTGCCAGCAGCGCCTCACACGGCTACGAGCAGTACTTC.

This sequence joins TRBV28 and TRBJ1-2; 9 positions agree with TRBD1. CDR3 length equals 14 residues. CDR1 and CDR2 from the germline V gene are MDHEN and SYDVKM. The trim removed 6 bases at V and 6 bases at J, leaving 8 bases unmatched. CDR3 region: CASRLPGQGNGYTF. CDR3 nucleotides: TGTGCCAGCAGGCTTCCGGGACAGGGCAATGGCTACACCTTC.

The chain uses TRBV4-2 and TRBJ1-2, with 9 nucleotides matching TRBD1. CDR1 is LGHNA, CDR2 YNFKEQ, per germline. Unmatched junction bases numbered 4, after V lost 0 bases and J lost 8 bases. This CDR3 spans 14 amino acids. Here the CDR3 reads CASSQDGTGNGYTF. In DNA, the CDR3 is TGTGCCAGCAGCCAAGATGGGACAGGGAACGGCTACACCTTC.

The chain couples TRBV19 to TRBJ1-2; TRBD1 matches at 9 bases. CDR1 and CDR2 from the germline V gene are LNHDA and SQIVND (reference sequence). J was trimmed by 4 bases and V by 6 bases; bases with no gene match: 9. The CDR3 is made up of 15 amino acids. The CDR3 nucleotides are TGTGCCAGTAGGGCAAGGGACAGGGCAACCTATGGCTACACCTTC. This encodes CASRARDRATYGYTF. Drawing the rest from reference TRBV19 and TRBJ1-2, the complete variable domain is DGGITQSPKYLFRKEGQNVTLSCEQNLNHDAMYWYRQDPGQGLRLIYYSQIVNDFQKGDIAEGYSVSREKKESFPLTVTSAQKNPTAFYLCASRARDRATYGYTFGSGTRLTVV.

This clone was detected only once. The rearrangement uses TRBV19 and TRBJ1-1, with 7 nucleotides matching TRBD1. Germline V gene sequence: CDR1 LNHDA, CDR2 SQIVND (reference sequence). Germline trimming cut 4 bases from V and 3 bases from J; bases unmatched to any gene: 2. The CDR3 loop spans 13 amino acids. CDR3 loop: CASSTTGYTEAFF. CDR3 nucleotide sequence: TGTGCCAGTAGTACGACAGGGTACACTGAAGCTTTCTTT.

The chain employs TRBV19 and TRBJ2-6, with a weak D call TRBD2 (6 bases). This CDR3 is 16 amino acids long. The V gene lost 9 bases and the J gene lost 0 bases, with 15 bases spanning the gap. CDR1 is LNHDA, CDR2 SQIVND, per germline (reference sequence). The CDR3 protein is CASQGEVTSGANVLTF. CDR3 sequence (DNA): TGTGCCAGCCAAGGGGAGGTGACCTCTGGGGCCAACGTCCTGACTTTC.

J is TRBJ1-5 and V is TRBV7-8; unclear D gene. Germline assignment: CDR1 SGHVS and CDR2 FQNEAQ. The CDR3 runs to 13 residues. V shed 5 bases and J shed 5 bases, with 10 bases lying between them. CDR3 nucleotide sequence: TGTGCCAGCAGCCGCCGATCCGATCAGCCCCAGCATTTT. Protein sequence: CASSRRSDQPQHF.

The genes are TRBV28 and TRBJ1-4; D gene ambiguous. Germline lookup yields CDR1 MDHEN and CDR2 SYDVKM. The germline V and J ends were trimmed by 5 bases and 7 bases, with 23 bases remaining between them. This CDR3 has 17 residues. In nucleotides, the CDR3 is TGTGCCAGCAGTGTCGAGCCGGACGGCCTGAAGGGTGAAAAACTGTTTTTT. Its translation: CASSVEPDGLKGEKLFF.